This T cell receptor (beta chain) was sequenced in a study of PD-1 blockade in classical Hodgkin lymphoma. The study's findings and limits: Reasons behind the repertoire differences stay unclear, perhaps disease activity or earlier therapy.

Data came from immunoSEQ multiplex PCR; TCRdb stores just in-frame clones and leaves some out. Of roughly 32,000 clones in the sample, 94% are singletons; the top ten hold around 2.5%. About this clone: Antigen specificity is unknown.

The CDR3 sequence is 14 residues long. The germline gives CDR1 SQVTM, CDR2 ANQGSEA. Trimming left V 7 bases short and J 4 bases short, with 19 bases between. Time point described: newly diagnosed, previously untreated cHL patient sample. The study compared against PBMCs from newly diagnosed, untreated classical Hodgkin lymphoma. This chain connects TRBV29-1 to TRBJ1-2, with a tentative D call TRBD1 (5 bases). Input material: peripheral blood mononuclear cells (PBMCs). The source is a human donor with classical Hodgkin lymphoma. The CDR3 is CSAVGGTLGYGYTF. The CDR3 region has the DNA TGCAGCGCTGTGGGGGGTACCCTCGGCTATGGCTACACCTTC.